The clone carrying this TCR beta chain was counted at least ten times. Its target is not known. Germline CDR1 and CDR2: SGHVS and FNYEAQ. There are 15 residues in the CDR3. V lost 1 base and J lost 3, with 10 bases in between. The data originate from a study of T-cell reconstitution after alpha-beta-depleted transplantation in children. Study-wide findings and caveats: Several hundred expanded graft clones reportedly gave rise to the alpha-beta T cells present about two months after transplant. From surviving recipient T cells and thymic progenitors came the high day-60 TCRbeta diversity observed in some patients. T cells produced anew were the main source of T-cell counts and diversity one year after transplant.

Molecular barcoding with unique molecular identifiers was used for the TCRbeta library. TCRdb re-analysed the PCR reads in MiXCR, keeping a single row per CDR3 protein. The sample holds about 300,000 distinct CDR3 sequences, roughly 9.1% seen once. The gene calls are TRBV7-6 and TRBJ2-4; unclear D gene. The sample was PBMCs, taken before TCRalphabeta/CD19-depleted stem cell transplant. The clonotype comes from a boy younger than two with acute myeloid leukemia, due to receive a stem cell transplant. CDR3 in amino acids: CASSLEPGLKNIQYF. DNA for the CDR3: TGTGCCAGCAGCTTAGAACCGGGCCTCAAAAACATTCAGTACTTC. Using reference TRBV7-6 and TRBJ2-4 for the parts outside the CDR3, the full variable domain is GAGVSQSPRYKVTKRGQDVALRCDPISGHVSLYWYRQALGQGPEFLTYFNYEAQQDKSGLPNDRFSAERPEGSISTLTIQRTEQRDSAMYRCASSLEPGLKNIQYFGAGTRLSVL.